This T cell receptor (beta chain) was documented in a study of CXCR3-negative and CXCR3-positive naive CD8 T cells (dated by TCRdb to the late 2010s). Regarding the research as a whole: In total, about 150 million TRB reads were obtained, which works out to roughly 1.5 +/- 0.3 million reads per library. Diversity and physicochemical repertoire analyses were performed on some eleven donors pooled from two independent experiments. For the TRBV-TRBJ cluster analysis, the naive subsets came from 5 donors, while the memory cells came from 3 donors. Points the paper makes about the study in general: Because CXCR3 expression was partially decreased after cryopreservation, freshly isolated PBMCs were used for most assays. TRB CDR3s from CXCR3-positive naive cells showed higher hydrophobicity (lower Kidera factor 4), lower energy, and higher strength and volume indices than CXCR3-negative naive cells. Because surface CD5, which has been linked to self-reactivity in mice, was comparable between naive subsets, TCR interaction strength was also inferred from TRB CDR3 physicochemical properties. Repertoire diversity was comparably high in both naive subsets but much lower in memory CD8+ T cells. Similar TRBV-TRBJ usage was shown by naive CXCR3-negative and CXCR3-positive cells from the same donor, whereas distinct patterns were shown by memory cells.

Each CD8+ T cell subset was flow-sorted in triplicate, and some 300,000 cells per subset were placed directly into RLT lysis buffer. To keep memory contaminants out, a stringent definition of naive CD8+ T cells was applied: CD45RO-CCR7+CD27+CD95-. Standard density gradient centrifugation was used to isolate peripheral blood mononuclear cells from buffy coats. A FACSAria III was used to flow-sort naive CD8+ T cells into CXCR3-negative and CXCR3-positive populations. An RNeasy Mini Kit was used to extract total RNA from the sorted cells. Including the terminal cysteine and phenylalanine, the CDR3 comprises 14 residues. No DNA is recorded. CDR1 and CDR2, per the germline V gene (reference sequence), are DFQATT and SNEGSKA. On this clonotype itself: Its cognate antigen has yet to be identified.

Sequencing instrument: NextSeq 550. The Human TCR Profiling Kit (MiLaboratory) was used to prepare UMI-labeled 5' RACE TRB cDNA libraries. The full amount of extracted RNA was used for cDNA synthesis, and the full amount of resulting cDNA was used for PCR amplification. The libraries were made side by side, with each library going through the same number of PCR cycles. Per the original workflow: About 53,000 +/- 10,000 unique UMI-labeled TRB cDNA molecules per library were extracted with MIGEC and MiXCR, with at least two reads per UMI required. On average, each library contained approximately 40,000 +/- 10,000 functional in-frame TRB CDR3 nucleotide clonotypes without stop codons. After downsampling to 5000 UMI-labeled TRB molecules per sample, diversity metrics such as normalized Shannon-Wiener and Chao1 were calculated in VDJtools. VDJtools computed clonotype-size-weighted physicochemical properties of the central five CDR3 residues: interaction energy, strength, volume and Kidera factor 4. After reprocessing by TCRdb, each CDR3 protein sequence is one entry, and no DNA is given. These V and J calls originate from TCRdb's pipeline instead of the authors' own analysis. The table for this sample lists over 50,000 distinct CDR3 sequences. The ten largest clones capture roughly 0.75% of the sample.

The chain is assembled from TRBV20-1 and TRBJ2-1; there is no DNA to check the TCRdb D call of TRBD1. The sample consisted of naive CXCR3+ CD8+ T cells from blood. The label giving this sample's cell subset or site can be read as: CD45RO-CCR7+CD27+CD95- naive CD8+ T cells expressing CXCR3 (TNR3+). The source of this sequence is a human donor in good health. Some clones in this sample may be carry-over from other donors' samples. The CDR3 here reads CSATDRGVYNEQFF.